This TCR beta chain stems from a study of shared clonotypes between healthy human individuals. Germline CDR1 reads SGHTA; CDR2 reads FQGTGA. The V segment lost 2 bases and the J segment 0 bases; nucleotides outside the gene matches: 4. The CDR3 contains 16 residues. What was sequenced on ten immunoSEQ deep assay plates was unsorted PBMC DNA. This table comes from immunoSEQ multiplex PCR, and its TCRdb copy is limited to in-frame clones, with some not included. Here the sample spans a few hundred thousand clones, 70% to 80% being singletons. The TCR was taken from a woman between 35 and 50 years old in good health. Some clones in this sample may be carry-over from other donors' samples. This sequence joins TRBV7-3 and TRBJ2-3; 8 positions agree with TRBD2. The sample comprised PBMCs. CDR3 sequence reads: CASSLGPSGSTDTQYF. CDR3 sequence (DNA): TGTGCCAGCAGCTTAGGTCCTAGCGGGAGCACAGATACGCAGTATTTT.